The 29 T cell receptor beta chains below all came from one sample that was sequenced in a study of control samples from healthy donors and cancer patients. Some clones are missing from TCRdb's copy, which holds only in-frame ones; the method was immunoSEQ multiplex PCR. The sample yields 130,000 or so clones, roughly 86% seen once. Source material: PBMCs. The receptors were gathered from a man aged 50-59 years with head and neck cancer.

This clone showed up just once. The CDR3 DNA sequence: TGTGCCACCAGTGGGGCTAGCGGGAGGTCTAACAATGAGCAGTTCTTC. This translates into CATSGASGRSNNEQFF. V usage is TRBV24-1 and J usage is TRBJ2-1; 11 nucleotides agree with TRBD2. Germline V gene lookup returns CDR1 KGHDR and CDR2 SFDVKD. This CDR3 spans 16 amino acids. The V and J ends lost 5 bases and 5 bases, in that order; junction bases with no gene match: 7.

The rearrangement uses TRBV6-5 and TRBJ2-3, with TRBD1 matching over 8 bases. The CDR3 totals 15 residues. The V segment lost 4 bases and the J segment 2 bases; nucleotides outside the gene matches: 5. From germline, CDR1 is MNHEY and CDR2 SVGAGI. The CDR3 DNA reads TGTGCCAGCAGTTTCAGGGGGCCAAACACAGATACGCAGTATTTT. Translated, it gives CASSFRGPNTDTQYF.

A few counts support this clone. The DNA of the CDR3 is TGTGCCAGCAGCTCCTCTTACCGGGACAACTCCTACGAGCAGTACTTC. Protein sequence: CASSSSYRDNSYEQYF. The rearrangement joins TRBV28 to TRBJ2-7, with D possibly matching TRBD1 (6 bases). Germline V gene sequence: CDR1 MDHEN, CDR2 SYDVKM. The CDR3 is 16 residues long. V gave up 6 bases and J gave up 0 bases, with 18 bases separating them. The full variable domain, completed using reference TRBV28 and TRBJ2-7, is DVKVTQSSRYLVKRTGEKVFLECVQDMDHENMFWYRQDPGLGLRLIYFSYDVKMKEKGDIPEGYSVSREKKERFSLILESASTNQTSMYLCASSSSYRDNSYEQYFGPGTRLTVT.

The CDR3 region is CASSSREGQGVHEQFF. CDR3 sequence (DNA): TGTGCCAGCAGTTCGCGTGAGGGGCAGGGAGTACATGAGCAGTTCTTC. This chain connects TRBV6-2 or TRBV6-3 to TRBJ2-1; D could derive from TRBD1 or TRBD2 (5 bases each). CDR1 and CDR2 from the germline V gene are MNHEY and SVGEGT. The CDR3 is 16 residues long. Trimming pared 4 bases from V and 8 bases from J, leaving 21 bases between.

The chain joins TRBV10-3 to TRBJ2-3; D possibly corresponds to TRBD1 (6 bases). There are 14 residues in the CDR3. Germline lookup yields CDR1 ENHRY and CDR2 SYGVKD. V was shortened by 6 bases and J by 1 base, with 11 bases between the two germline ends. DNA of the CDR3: TGTGCCATCAGGTGGGACACCCGCACAGATACGCAGTATTTT. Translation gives CAIRWDTRTDTQYF.

The DNA of the CDR3 is TGTGCCAGTCTCCAGCGGGGGGGACACAATGAGCAGTTCTTC. Translation gives CASLQRGGHNEQFF. The genes are TRBV19 and TRBJ2-1; TRBD2 agrees at 10 bases. CDR1 is LNHDA and CDR2 is SQIVND in the germline V gene (reference sequence). This CDR3 spans 14 amino acids. The ends lost 8 bases at V and 5 bases at J; junction bases unmatched: 6. Looking up the rest from reference TRBV19 and TRBJ2-1 gives the full variable domain: DGGITQSPKYLFRKEGQNVTLSCEQNLNHDAMYWYRQDPGQGLRLIYYSQIVNDFQKGDIAEGYSVSREKKESFPLTVTSAQKNPTAFYLCASLQRGGHNEQFFGPGTRLTVL.

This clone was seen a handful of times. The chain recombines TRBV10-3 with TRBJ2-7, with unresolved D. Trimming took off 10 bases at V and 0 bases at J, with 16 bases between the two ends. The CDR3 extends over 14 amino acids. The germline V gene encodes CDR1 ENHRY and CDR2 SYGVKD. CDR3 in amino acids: CATLNVAVSYEQYF. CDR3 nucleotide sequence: TGTGCCACTCTTAATGTGGCAGTCTCCTACGAGCAGTACTTC.

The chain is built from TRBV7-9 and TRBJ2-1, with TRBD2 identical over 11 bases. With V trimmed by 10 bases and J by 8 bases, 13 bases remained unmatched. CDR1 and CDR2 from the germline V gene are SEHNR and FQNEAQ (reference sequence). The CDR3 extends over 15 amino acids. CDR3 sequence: CATLAGGLAADEQFF. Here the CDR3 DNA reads TGTGCCACCTTAGCGGGGGGGCTGGCGGCGGATGAGCAGTTCTTC.

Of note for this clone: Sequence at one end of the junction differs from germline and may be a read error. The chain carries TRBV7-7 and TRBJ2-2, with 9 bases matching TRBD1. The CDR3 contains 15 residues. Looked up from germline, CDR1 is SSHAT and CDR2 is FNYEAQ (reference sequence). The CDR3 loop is CASMLGQGWTGELFF. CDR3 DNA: TGTGCTAGCATGCTGGGACAGGGTTGGACCGGGGAGCTGTTTTTT. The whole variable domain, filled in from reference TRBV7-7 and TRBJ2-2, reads GAGVSQSPRYKVTKRGQDVTLRCDPISSHATLYWYQQALGQGPEFLTYFNYEAQPDKSGLPSDRFSAERPEGSISTLTIQRTEQRDSAMYRCASMLGQGWTGELFFGEGSRLTVL.

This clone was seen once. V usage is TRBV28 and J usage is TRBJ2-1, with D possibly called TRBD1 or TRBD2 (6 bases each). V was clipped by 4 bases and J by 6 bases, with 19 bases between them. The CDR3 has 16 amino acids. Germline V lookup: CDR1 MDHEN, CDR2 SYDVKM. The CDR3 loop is CASSSSVGGLRNEQFF. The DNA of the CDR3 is TGTGCCAGCAGTTCCTCGGTGGGGGGCCTTCGCAATGAGCAGTTCTTC.

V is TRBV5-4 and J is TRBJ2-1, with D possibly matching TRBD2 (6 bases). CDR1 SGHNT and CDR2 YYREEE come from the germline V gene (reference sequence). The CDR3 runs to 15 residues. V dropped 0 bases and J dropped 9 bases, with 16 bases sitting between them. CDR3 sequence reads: CASSLGGTGRSEQFF. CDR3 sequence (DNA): TGTGCCAGCAGCTTGGGGGGGACTGGACGATCTGAGCAGTTCTTC.

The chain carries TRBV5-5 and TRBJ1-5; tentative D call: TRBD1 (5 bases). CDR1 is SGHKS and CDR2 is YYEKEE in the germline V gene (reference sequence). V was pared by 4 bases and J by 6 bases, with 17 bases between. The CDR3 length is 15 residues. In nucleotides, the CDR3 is TGTGCCAGCAGCCCCCGGCAGGGAGCGGGTCAGCCCCAGCATTTT. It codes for CASSPRQGAGQPQHF.

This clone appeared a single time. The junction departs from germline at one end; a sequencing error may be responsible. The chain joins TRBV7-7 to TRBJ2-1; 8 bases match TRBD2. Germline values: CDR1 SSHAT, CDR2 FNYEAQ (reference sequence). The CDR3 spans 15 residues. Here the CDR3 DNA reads TGTGCTAGCAGCCGATCACTAAGCGGGGGCGATGAGCAGTTCTTC. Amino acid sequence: CASSRSLSGGDEQFF.

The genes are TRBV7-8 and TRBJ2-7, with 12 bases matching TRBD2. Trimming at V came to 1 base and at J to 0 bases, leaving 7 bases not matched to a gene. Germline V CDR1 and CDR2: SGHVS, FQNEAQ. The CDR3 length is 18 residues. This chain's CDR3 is CASSLVEGLAGSSYEQYF. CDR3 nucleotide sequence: TGTGCCAGCAGCTTAGTGGAAGGACTAGCGGGGAGCTCCTACGAGCAGTACTTC. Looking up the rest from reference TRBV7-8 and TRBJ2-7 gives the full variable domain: GAGVSQSPRYKVAKRGQDVALRCDPISGHVSLFWYQQALGQGPEFLTYFQNEAQLDKSGLPSDRFFAERPEGSVSTLKIQRTQQEDSAVYLCASSLVEGLAGSSYEQYFGPGTRLTVT.

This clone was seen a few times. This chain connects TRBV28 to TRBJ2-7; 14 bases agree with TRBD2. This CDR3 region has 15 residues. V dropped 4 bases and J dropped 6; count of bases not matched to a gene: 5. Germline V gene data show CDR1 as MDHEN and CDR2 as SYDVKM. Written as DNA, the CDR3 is TGTGCCAGCAGTTGGGGGGGGACTAGCGGGAGCGAGCAGTACTTC. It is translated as CASSWGGTSGSEQYF.

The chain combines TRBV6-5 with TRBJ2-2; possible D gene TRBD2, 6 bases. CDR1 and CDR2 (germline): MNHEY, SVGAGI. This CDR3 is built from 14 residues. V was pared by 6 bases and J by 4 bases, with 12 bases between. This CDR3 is CASRGDLSTGELFF. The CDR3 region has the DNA TGTGCCAGCAGGGGGGACTTAAGCACCGGGGAGCTGTTTTTT.

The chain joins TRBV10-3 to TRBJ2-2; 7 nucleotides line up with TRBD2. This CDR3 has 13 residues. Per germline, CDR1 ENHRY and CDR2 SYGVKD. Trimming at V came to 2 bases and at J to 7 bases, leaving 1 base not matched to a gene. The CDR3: CAISEGRGGELFF. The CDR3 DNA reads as TGTGCCATCAGTGAGGGGAGGGGCGGGGAGCTGTTTTTT.

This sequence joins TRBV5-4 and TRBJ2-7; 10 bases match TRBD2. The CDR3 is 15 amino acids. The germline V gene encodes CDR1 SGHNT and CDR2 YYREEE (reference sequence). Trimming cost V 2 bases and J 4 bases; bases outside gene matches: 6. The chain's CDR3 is CASSLRSSGSYEQYF. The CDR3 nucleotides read TGTGCCAGCAGCTTACGTTCTAGCGGGAGTTACGAGCAGTACTTC.

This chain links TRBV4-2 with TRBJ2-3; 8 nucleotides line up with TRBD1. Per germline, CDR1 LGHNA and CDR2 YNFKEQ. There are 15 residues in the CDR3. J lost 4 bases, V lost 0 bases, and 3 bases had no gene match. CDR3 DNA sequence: TGTGCCAGCAGCCAAGACAGGGGGCGAGCAGATACGCAGTATTTT. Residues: CASSQDRGRADTQYF.

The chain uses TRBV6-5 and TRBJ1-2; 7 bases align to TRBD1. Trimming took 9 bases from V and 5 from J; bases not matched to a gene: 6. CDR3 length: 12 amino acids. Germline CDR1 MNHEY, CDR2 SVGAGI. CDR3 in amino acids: CASRQGQYGYTF. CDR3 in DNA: TGTGCCAGTCGACAGGGCCAATATGGCTACACCTTC.

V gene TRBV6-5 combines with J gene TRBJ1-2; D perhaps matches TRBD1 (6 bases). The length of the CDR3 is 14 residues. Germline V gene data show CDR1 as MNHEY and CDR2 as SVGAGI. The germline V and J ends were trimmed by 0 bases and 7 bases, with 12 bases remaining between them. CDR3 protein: CASSYSGGAGGYTF. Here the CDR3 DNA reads TGTGCCAGCAGTTACTCTGGGGGCGCGGGTGGCTACACCTTC.

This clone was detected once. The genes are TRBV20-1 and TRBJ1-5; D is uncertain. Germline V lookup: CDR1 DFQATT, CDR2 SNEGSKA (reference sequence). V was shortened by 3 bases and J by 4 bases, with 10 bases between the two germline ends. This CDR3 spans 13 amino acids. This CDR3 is CSASHSGNQPQHF. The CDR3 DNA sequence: TGCAGTGCTAGTCACAGCGGGAATCAGCCCCAGCATTTT.

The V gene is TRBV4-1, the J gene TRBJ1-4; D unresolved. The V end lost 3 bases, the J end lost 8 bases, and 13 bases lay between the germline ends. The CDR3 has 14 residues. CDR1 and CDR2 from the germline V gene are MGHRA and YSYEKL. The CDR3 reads CASSQFGIGEKLFF. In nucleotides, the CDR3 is TGCGCCAGCAGCCAGTTCGGGATAGGAGAAAAACTGTTTTTT.

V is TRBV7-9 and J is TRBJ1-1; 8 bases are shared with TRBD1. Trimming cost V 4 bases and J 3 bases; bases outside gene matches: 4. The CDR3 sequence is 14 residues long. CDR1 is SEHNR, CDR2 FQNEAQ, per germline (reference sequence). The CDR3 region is CASSSLTGDTEAFF. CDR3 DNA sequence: TGTGCCAGCAGCTCATTGACAGGGGACACTGAAGCTTTCTTT.

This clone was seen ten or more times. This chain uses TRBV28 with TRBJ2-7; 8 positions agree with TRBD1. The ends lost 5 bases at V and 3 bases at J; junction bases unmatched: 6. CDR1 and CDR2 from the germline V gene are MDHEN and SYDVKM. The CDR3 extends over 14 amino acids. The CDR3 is CASSIDRGLYEQYF. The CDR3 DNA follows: TGTGCCAGCAGTATCGACAGGGGACTCTACGAGCAGTACTTC. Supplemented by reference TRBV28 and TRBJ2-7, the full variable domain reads DVKVTQSSRYLVKRTGEKVFLECVQDMDHENMFWYRQDPGLGLRLIYFSYDVKMKEKGDIPEGYSVSREKKERFSLILESASTNQTSMYLCASSIDRGLYEQYFGPGTRLTVT.

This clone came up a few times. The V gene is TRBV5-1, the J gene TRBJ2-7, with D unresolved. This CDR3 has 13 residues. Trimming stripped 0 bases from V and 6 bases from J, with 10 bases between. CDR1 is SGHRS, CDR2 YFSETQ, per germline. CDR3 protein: CASSLAVGFEQYF. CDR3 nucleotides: TGCGCCAGCAGCTTGGCCGTCGGGTTCGAGCAGTACTTC.

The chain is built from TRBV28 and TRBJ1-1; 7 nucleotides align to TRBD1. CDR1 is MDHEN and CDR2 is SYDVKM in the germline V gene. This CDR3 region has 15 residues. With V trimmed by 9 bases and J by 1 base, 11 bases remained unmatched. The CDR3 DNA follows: TGTGCCAGTAAGGGACAGTGGGGGAGGAACACTGAAGCTTTCTTT. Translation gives CASKGQWGRNTEAFF.

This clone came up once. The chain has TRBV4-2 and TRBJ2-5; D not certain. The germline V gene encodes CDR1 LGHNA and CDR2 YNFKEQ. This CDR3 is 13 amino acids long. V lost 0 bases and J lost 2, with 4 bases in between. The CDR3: CASSQELQETQYF. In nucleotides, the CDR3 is TGTGCCAGCAGCCAAGAACTTCAAGAGACCCAGTACTTC.

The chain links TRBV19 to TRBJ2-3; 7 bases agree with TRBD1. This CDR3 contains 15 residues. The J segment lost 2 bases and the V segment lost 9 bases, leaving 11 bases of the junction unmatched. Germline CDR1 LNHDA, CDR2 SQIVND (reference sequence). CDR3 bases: TGTGCCAGCGCGGCCGGGACAGAAAACACAGATACGCAGTATTTT. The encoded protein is CASAAGTENTDTQYF.